This TCR beta chain was sequenced for a study of blood T cell repertoires in COVID-19 (dated by TCRdb to 2018 to 2021). Regarding the complete study: Collaborator samples came from the United States, Italy and Spain and covered acute and convalescent phases of COVID-19. The prospective study material was composed of cDNA or gDNA derived from T cells, B-cell-depleted T cells, or PBMCs. The repertoires were made available in a free public database intended to serve as a resource for research on the immune response to SARS-CoV-2. Deeply sampled blood TCRbeta repertoires from subjects exposed to, actively infected with, or recovered from COVID-19 were included in the dataset. The samples were drawn from the first 160 participants of the ongoing ImmuneRACE study and from some 1,300 subjects provided by 6 global collaborators. The sample metadata nearly always contained a de-identified subject ID, COVID-19 status, age in years and sex. Where available, HLA class I and class II types were taken from metadata supplied by the sample provider and were not determined by assay-based typing. The investigation overall reported the following: Clinical and demographic metadata were provided uncurated, with the amount varying by source and participant.

Comment on this clone: Its cognate antigen has yet to be identified. No base quality information exists; no much larger clone differs at one position.

TCRbeta CDR3 regions were amplified from genomic DNA by means of the immunoSEQ Assay, a bias-controlled multiplex PCR. In the paper's pipeline: The number of nucleated cells in each sample was estimated by amplification of reference gene primers within the assay. To quantify the absolute abundance of each unique TCRbeta CDR3 rearrangement, sequence reads were collapsed and filtered. For each sample, productive Simpson clonality was calculated as the square root of Simpson's diversity index over productive rearrangements. The immuneACCESS repertoire file appears here via TCRdb, limited to in-frame rearrangements. These files lack a portion of the clones; in checked studies, under half of the deficit traces to unresolved V genes, and the cause of the others is not known. V and J calls and clone size follow that table, whereas D and trimming were derived from the DNA. For this sample the table gives roughly 220,000 clones, of which more than 80% were detected only once. Of the sample, roughly 3.4% falls within the top ten clones.

Participants in the prospective study were enrolled through a virtual design, were aged 18 to 89 years, and lived in fewer than 30 United States geographic areas. In the prospective study, cohorts were assigned on the basis of participant-reported clinical history obtained from a screening survey and a study questionnaire. Each participant in the prospective study had whole blood, serum and a nasopharyngeal or oropharyngeal swab collected by mobile phlebotomists. Over an approximately two-month period, participants in the prospective study had the option of providing additional blood draws and questionnaires. Prospective study blood samples were shipped either frozen or at room temperature before DNA extraction. The sample comprised PBMCs or T cells enriched from blood (not recorded which). The TCR sequence derives from a woman between 40 and 55 years old with acute COVID-19.

The CDR3 region has the sequence CASILGTGVNTGELFF. At the DNA level, the sequence is TGCGCCAGCATTCTGGGGACAGGGGTTAACACCGGGGAGCTGTTTTTT. The chain was built from TRBV10-2 and TRBJ2-2; TRBD1 matches 10 bases in the middle. The CDR3 holds 16 amino acids from the cysteine to the phenylalanine. This entry keeps only the CDR3 DNA: 48 bases, framed from base 1. From the germline V gene, CDR1 is WSHSY and CDR2 is SAAADI. Ends trimmed: V by 7 bases, J by 2 bases; bases unmatched to a gene: 7.